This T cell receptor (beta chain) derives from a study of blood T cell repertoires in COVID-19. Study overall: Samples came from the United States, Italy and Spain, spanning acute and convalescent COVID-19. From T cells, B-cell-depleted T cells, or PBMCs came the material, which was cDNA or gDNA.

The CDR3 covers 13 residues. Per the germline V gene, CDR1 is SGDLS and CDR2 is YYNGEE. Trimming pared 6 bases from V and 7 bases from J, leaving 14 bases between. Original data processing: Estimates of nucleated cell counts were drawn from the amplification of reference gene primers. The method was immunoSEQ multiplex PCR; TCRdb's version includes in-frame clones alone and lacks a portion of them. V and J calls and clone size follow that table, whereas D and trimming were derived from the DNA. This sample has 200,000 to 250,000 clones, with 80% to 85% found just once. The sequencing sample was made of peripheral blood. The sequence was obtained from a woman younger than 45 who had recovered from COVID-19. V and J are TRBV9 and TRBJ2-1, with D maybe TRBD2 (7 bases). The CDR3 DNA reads TGTGCCAGCAAGGGGGAGGGCGGAAATGAGCAGTTCTTC. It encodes CASKGEGGNEQFF.